This note documents a single T cell receptor (beta chain) sequence. This specimen comes from a study of blood T cell repertoires in COVID-19. Looking at the study overall: The origin of the acute and convalescent COVID-19 samples was the United States, Italy and Spain. PBMCs, B-cell-depleted T cells, or T cells provided the cDNA or gDNA that made up the material.

Under the authors' procedure: Amplified reference gene primers provided the basis for estimating nucleated cell counts. Libraries were prepared by immunoSEQ multiplex PCR; TCRdb keeps only in-frame clonotypes and omits some of them. V and J calls and clone size follow that table, whereas D and trimming were derived from the DNA. The repertoire includes about 180,000 clones, roughly 89% of them detected once, and 2% to 2.5% sits in the top ten. Per the germline V gene, CDR1 is SGHTA and CDR2 is FQGTGA. This CDR3 is built from 15 residues. V was pared by 4 bases and J by 5 bases, with 7 bases of the junction left unmatched. All enrollees were roughly 18 to 100 years old and from about 25 US areas.

The TCR sequence derives from a woman aged 35 to 49 with acute COVID-19. The chain joins TRBV7-3 to TRBJ2-2; 7 bases map to TRBD2. The sequencing sample was made of PBMCs or T cells enriched from blood (not recorded which). The CDR3 loop reads CASSSGLDITGELFF. CDR3 in DNA: TGTGCCAGCAGCTCAGGACTAGACATTACCGGGGAGCTGTTTTTT.